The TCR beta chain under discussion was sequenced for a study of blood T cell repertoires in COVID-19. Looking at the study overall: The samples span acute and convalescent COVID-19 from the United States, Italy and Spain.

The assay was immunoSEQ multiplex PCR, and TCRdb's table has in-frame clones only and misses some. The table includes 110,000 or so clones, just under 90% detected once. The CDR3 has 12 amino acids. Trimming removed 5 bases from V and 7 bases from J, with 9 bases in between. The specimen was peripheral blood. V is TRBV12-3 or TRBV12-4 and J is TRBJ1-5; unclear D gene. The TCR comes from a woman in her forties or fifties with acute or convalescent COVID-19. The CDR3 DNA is TGTGCCAGCAGTAGCAGGAAGCAGCCCCAGCATTTT. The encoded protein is CASSSRKQPQHF.